A selection of T cell receptor beta chains follows, all from one sample in a study of metastatic and nonmetastatic thyroid tumors. TCRdb re-called the PCR reads through MiXCR. The sample lists tens of thousands of clones, roughly half occurring once. The sequenced sample consisted of tumor tissue. Receptors originate from a male donor with papillary thyroid cancer or a benign thyroid nodule (not recorded which). Some clones in this sample may be carry-over from other donors' samples. Both conserved end residues are part of each CDR3. The D gene is left open where the match is weak. Size is stated for part of the rows, as once, few or many counts, or as a class when the clone is expanded.

- - TRBJ2-7 TRBV6-5 CASSYSRDTNEQYF TGTGCCAGCAGTTACTCGCGGGACACCAACGAGCAGTACTTC
few - TRBJ2-7 TRBV30 CAWSVLGRQARSQYF TGTGCCTGGAGTGTACTGGGTCGACAGGCACGTTCGCAGTACTTC
- TRBD1 TRBJ1-2 TRBV20-1 CSAQTGKTDYGYTF TGCAGTGCTCAGACAGGGAAAACGGACTATGGCTACACCTTC
- - TRBJ2-7 TRBV24-1 CATSDFSSNEQYF TGTGCCACCAGTGATTTCTCAAGCAACGAGCAGTACTTC
- - TRBJ1-6 TRBV30 CAWSLQYSYNSPLHF TGTGCCTGGAGCTTACAGTACTCCTATAATTCACCCCTCCACTTT
- - TRBJ2-7 TRBV7-2 CASSLVQSYEQYF TGTGCCAGCAGCTTAGTCCAGTCCTACGAGCAGTACTTC
- TRBD2 TRBJ2-7 TRBV10-3 CAIRGRTSGGINEQYF TGTGCCATCAGGGGACGAACTAGCGGGGGGATTAACGAGCAGTACTTC
once - TRBJ2-1 TRBV4-1 CASSQGPGEQFF TGCGCCAGCAGCCAAGGGCCAGGTGAGCAGTTCTTC
- TRBD1 TRBJ2-3 TRBV5-1 CASSLYRTGLWSTDTQYF TGCGCCAGCAGCTTGTATAGGACAGGGTTGTGGAGCACAGATACGCAGTATTTT
- - TRBJ1-5 TRBV19 CASSMGSGVRNQPQHF TGTGCCAGTAGTATGGGATCAGGGGTACGGAATCAGCCCCAGCATTTT
once TRBD1 TRBJ1-1 TRBV20-1 CSAREQGLATEAFF TGCAGTGCTAGAGAACAGGGGTTGGCCACTGAAGCTTTCTTT
- TRBD2 TRBJ2-2 TRBV6-2/TRBV6-3 CASSSSGNDAGELFF TGTGCCAGCAGTTCAAGCGGGAATGACGCCGGGGAGCTGTTTTTT
- TRBD2 TRBJ2-1 TRBV11-1 CASSLMVGWVGRGDEQFF TGTGCCAGCAGCTTAATGGTTGGATGGGTCGGGAGGGGCGATGAGCAGTTCTTC
few TRBD1 TRBJ2-2 TRBV28 CASSPNRDVTGRTGELFF TGTGCCAGCAGTCCAAACCGTGACGTGACAGGGCGAACCGGGGAGCTGTTTTTT
few - TRBJ2-2 TRBV5-1 CASSLEASTGELFF TGCGCCAGCAGCTTGGAAGCTAGTACCGGGGAGCTGTTTTTT
few - TRBJ2-1 TRBV11-2 CASSQQEQAYNEQFF TGTGCCAGCAGCCAACAGGAGCAGGCCTACAATGAGCAGTTCTTC
once TRBD2 TRBJ2-3 TRBV11-1 CASSFPLAGYTDTQYF TGTGCCAGCAGCTTCCCATTAGCGGGGTACACAGATACGCAGTATTTT
- TRBD2 TRBJ2-2 TRBV6-1 CASSGLADSNTGELFF TGTGCCAGCAGTGGCCTAGCGGACTCTAACACCGGGGAGCTGTTTTTT
- TRBD1 TRBJ1-2 TRBV10-1 CASSGTGTYGYTF TGCGCCAGCAGTGGGACAGGGACATATGGCTACACCTTC
few - TRBJ1-5 TRBV6-1 CASRKRGVEQPQHF TGTGCCAGCAGAAAAAGGGGAGTTGAACAGCCCCAGCATTTT
- - TRBJ2-7 TRBV5-1 CASSLAGYYEQYF TGCGCCAGCAGCTTGGCCGGGTACTACGAGCAGTACTTC
- - TRBJ2-5 TRBV2 CASSDEVSQETQYF TGTGCCAGCAGTGACGAGGTTTCCCAAGAGACCCAGTACTTC
- - TRBJ1-5 TRBV10-3 CAISEDPYSNQPQHF TGTGCCATCAGTGAGGACCCTTATAGCAATCAGCCCCAGCATTTT
- - TRBJ1-5 TRBV7-4 CASSLEGGQPQHF TGTGCCAGCAGCTTAGAAGGGGGGCAGCCCCAGCATTTT
few - TRBJ1-1 TRBV6-1 CASSALTENTEAFF TGTGCCAGCAGTGCCCTGACAGAAAACACTGAAGCTTTCTTT
large TRBD2 TRBJ2-2 TRBV27 CASSQLAGGRTGELFF TGTGCCAGCAGTCAGTTAGCGGGAGGAAGAACCGGGGAGCTGTTTTTT
few - TRBJ2-7 TRBV2 CASSERQDSEQYF TGTGCCAGCAGTGAAAGGCAAGATAGCGAGCAGTACTTC
once - TRBJ1-2 TRBV9 CASREDPGTNYGYTF TGTGCCAGCAGAGAGGACCCCGGTACGAACTATGGCTACACCTTC
- TRBD1 TRBJ1-1 TRBV7-8 CASSLALTGEGTEAFF TGTGCCAGCAGCTTAGCGCTTACAGGGGAAGGGACTGAAGCTTTCTTT
few - TRBJ1-1 TRBV28 CASSSYVDTEAFF TGTGCCAGCAGTTCTTACGTTGACACTGAAGCTTTCTTT
few TRBD2 TRBJ2-1 TRBV20-1 CSASVASGSLIEQFF TGCAGTGCTAGCGTGGCTAGCGGGAGTCTTATTGAGCAGTTCTTC